Shown below are 26 T cell receptor beta chains from a single sample sequenced in a study of T cell clonality in common variable immunodeficiency. Assay used: immunoSEQ multiplex PCR; TCRdb lists only in-frame clones, some missing. The sample includes roughly 55,000 clones, none of them occurring once. Sequencing was done on a sample of peripheral blood mononuclear cells. The receptor set was obtained from a person between 18 and 69 years old in good health.

This clone was observed at least ten times. Coverage ceases 3 residues before the CDR3 finishes, and the germline J gene fills in the end. V and J are TRBV30 and TRBJ2-2, with TRBD2 matching over 7 bases. This CDR3 contains 14 residues. V gave up 4 bases and J gave up 5 bases; unmatched junction bases: 7. The germline CDR1 and CDR2 sequences are GTSNPN and SVGIG (reference sequence). This CDR3 reads CAWTGLAATGELFF. The sequenced CDR3 bases are TGTGCCTGGACAGGGCTAGCGGCAACCGGGGAG.

This clone was seen ten or more times. At one end the junction does not follow the germline gene, possibly because of a read error. The read ends 3 residues early relative to the CDR3; the germline J gene fills the gap. The genes are TRBV5-1 and TRBJ2-2; D is uncertain. The CDR3 runs 15 residues. The germline V gene has CDR1 SGHRS and CDR2 YFSETQ. The CDR3: CASSLGGSNIGELFF. The part of the CDR3 DNA that was read is TGCGCCAGCAGCTTGGGCGGATCGAACATCGGGGAG.

This clone was counted ten times or more. CDR3 bases read: TGTGCCAGCAGCGCCAGGACATTAAGCACCGGGGAG. Amino acids: CASSARTLSTGE. The whole CDR3 is CASSARTLSTGELFF. This sequence joins TRBV6-2 or TRBV6-3 and TRBJ2-2; D is perhaps TRBD1 (5 bases). The CDR3 extends 3 residues past the end of the read, so its final part is completed from the germline J gene. The CDR3 consists of 15 residues. The ends were cut back, 6 bases at V and 4 bases at J, with 15 bases in the middle. Looked up from germline, CDR1 is MNHEY and CDR2 is SVGEGT.

There are many counts of this clone. Read sequence stops 3 residues before the CDR3 end, and the germline J gene provides the missing end. The chain joins TRBV5-1 to TRBJ2-5; 8 bases map to TRBD1. Trimming removed 4 bases from V and 4 bases from J; junction bases left unmatched: 18. The CDR3 consists of 18 residues. Germline V gene sequence: CDR1 SGHRS, CDR2 YFSETQ. The CDR3 region is CASSPRGQGSTFAETQYF. Partial CDR3 DNA: TGCGCCAGCAGCCCGAGAGGACAGGGATCGACATTTGCAGAGACC.

Ten or more counts support this clone. The read halts 3 residues ahead of the CDR3 end, with the missing end drawn from the germline J gene. V gene TRBV4-1 combines with J gene TRBJ2-5, with TRBD2 matching over 12 bases. The CDR3 runs to 18 residues. The ends lost 4 bases at V and 3 bases at J; junction bases unmatched: 12. Looked up from germline, CDR1 is MGHRA and CDR2 is YSYEKL. The DNA read from the CDR3 is TGCGCCAGCAGCCCTTTACCCACGTGGACTAGCGGGAAAGAGACC. Encoded protein: CASSPLPTWTSGKET. In full, the CDR3 is CASSPLPTWTSGKETQYF.

This clone was counted only a few times. The read is 3 residues too short to cover the CDR3 end, so that end is filled in from the germline J gene. The chain couples TRBV2 to TRBJ2-7; D unclear. Germline V gene data show CDR1 as SNHLY and CDR2 as FYNNEI. This CDR3 contains 11 residues. V was shortened by 5 bases and J by 6 bases, with 8 bases between the two germline ends. The covered CDR3 bases are TGTGCCAGCAGTTCATACGGCGAG. Amino acids: CASSSYGE. The full CDR3 reads CASSSYGEQYF.

This clone was seen at least ten times. The CDR3 goes on 3 residues after the read ends, and that part is filled in from the germline J gene. The chain employs TRBV4-1 and TRBJ2-7; 7 bases match TRBD2. This CDR3 is built from 15 residues. From germline, CDR1 is MGHRA and CDR2 YSYEKL. The ends lost 4 bases at V and 5 bases at J; junction bases unmatched: 11. CDR3 DNA (partial): TGCGCCAGCAGCCCCTGGACTCAGCGGGATAACGAG. This encodes CASSPWTQRDNE. The CDR3 as a whole reads CASSPWTQRDNEQYF.

This clone was seen a few times. A single base separates this from a much larger clone, so it may be a read error. The read ends 3 residues before the CDR3 terminus; that terminus is restored from the germline J gene. This chain uses TRBV6-1 with TRBJ2-5; maybe TRBD2 (6 bases). CDR3 size: 15 residues. Trimming took off 1 base at V and 3 bases at J, with 12 bases between the two ends. Germline V gene sequence: CDR1 MNHNS, CDR2 SASEGT. CDR3: CASSEGIGGKETQYF. The CDR3 bases that were read are TGTGCCAGCAGTGAAGGAATAGGCGGGAAAGAGACC.

In this sample, this clone turned up many times. The read is 3 residues too short to cover the CDR3 end, so that end is filled in from the germline J gene. This sequence joins TRBV6-1 and TRBJ1-3; TRBD1 agrees at 12 bases. The CDR3 is 15 amino acids. Germline assignment: CDR1 MNHNS and CDR2 SASEGT. The V and J ends lost 4 bases and 7 bases, in that order; junction bases with no gene match: 5. CDR3 loop: CASSASGTGGNTIYF. The part of the CDR3 DNA that was read is TGTGCCAGCAGTGCCTCCGGGACAGGGGGCAACACC.

This clone was picked up many times. The read gets to within 3 residues of the CDR3 end, and the germline J gene fills in the rest. V gene TRBV5-6 combines with J gene TRBJ2-7, with a possible D match to TRBD1 (5 bases). Trimming shortened V by 1 base and J by 3 bases, and 8 bases separated the two germline ends. The CDR3 is made up of 13 amino acids. Germline-derived CDR1 and CDR2 are SGHDT and YYEEEE. CDR3 loop: CASSLYQGYEQYF. Partial CDR3 DNA: TGTGCCAGCAGCTTGTACCAGGGCTACGAG.

In its sample, this clone was seen many times. Read data end 3 residues before the CDR3 end; the end is taken from the germline J gene. The rearrangement joins TRBV28 to TRBJ2-2, with 10 positions matching TRBD2. Trimming took 5 bases from V and 1 from J; bases not matched to a gene: 10. Germline loops: CDR1 MDHEN, CDR2 SYDVKM. CDR3 length: 18 residues. The CDR3 reads CASSPLGLAGENTGELFF. CDR3 DNA (partial): TGTGCCAGCAGTCCCCTAGGGCTAGCGGGAGAGAACACCGGGGAG.

This clone was observed a few times. The CDR3 end falls 3 residues outside the read, so it is completed with the germline J gene. The chain employs TRBV18 and TRBJ2-3, with a weak D call TRBD2 (5 bases). There are 15 residues in the CDR3. V was cut by 4 bases and J by 5 bases, with 16 bases left in between. Germline values: CDR1 KGHSH, CDR2 LQKENI. The CDR3 spells CASSLTRTGGDTQYF. Partial CDR3 DNA: TGTGCCAGCTCACTTACTAGGACTGGAGGAGATACG. The full variable domain, rest sourced from reference TRBV18 and TRBJ2-3, is NAGVMQNPRHLVRRRGQEARLRCSPMKGHSHVYWYRQLPEEGLKFMVYLQKENIIDESGMPKERFSAEFPKEGPSILRIQQVVRGDSAAYFCASSLTRTGGDTQYFGPGTRLTVL.

Many counts were recorded for this clone. The CDR3 is cut off 3 residues early in the read; its end comes from the germline J gene. J is TRBJ1-6 and V is TRBV4-1; 11 nucleotides match TRBD1. J gave up 10 bases and V 4 bases, and 3 bases lay outside the gene matches. The CDR3 sequence is 14 residues long. Looked up from germline, CDR1 is MGHRA and CDR2 is YSYEKL. This CDR3 reads CASSPRDRGSPLHF. CDR3 bases read: TGCGCCAGCAGCCCCCGGGACAGGGGGTCACCC.

This clone was seen many times. The observed sequence ends 3 residues before the CDR3 terminus, with the missing tail filled in from the germline J gene. The chain recombines TRBV6-2 or TRBV6-3 with TRBJ1-1, with D perhaps matching TRBD1 (6 bases). Germline V gene sequence: CDR1 MNHEY, CDR2 SVGEGT. V lost 5 bases to trimming and J lost 1 base, with 8 bases between them. This CDR3 is built from 13 residues. The CDR3 sequence is CASSNRENTEAFF. CDR3 DNA, as far as it was read: TGTGCCAGCAGTAACAGGGAGAACACTGAA.

This clone was counted at least ten times. Read coverage stops 3 residues before the CDR3 terminus; the germline J gene supplies the remainder. The chain couples TRBV7-9 to TRBJ2-3, with 11 bases lining up with TRBD2. V was pared by 4 bases and J by 3 bases, with 0 bases of the junction left unmatched. CDR3 size: 14 residues. CDR1 SEHNR and CDR2 FQNEAQ come from the germline V gene (reference sequence). Incomplete CDR3 DNA: TGTGCCAGCAGCTCTAGCGGGAGGACAGATACG. Protein sequence: CASSSSGRTDT. The full-length CDR3 reads as CASSSSGRTDTQYF.

As concerns this clone: The CDR3 end lies 3 residues beyond the end of the read and is filled in from the germline J gene. The chain carries TRBV18 and TRBJ1-6, with no clear D. This CDR3 spans 15 amino acids. V was cut by 1 base and J by 6 bases, with 10 bases left in between. Germline lookup yields CDR1 KGHSH and CDR2 LQKENI. CDR3 bases read: TGTGCCAGCTCACCACAACGACAAGCTAATTCACCC. Its protein product is CASSPQRQANSP. The whole CDR3 sequence is CASSPQRQANSPLHF.

This clone was observed many times. The read terminates 3 residues ahead of where the CDR3 ends, so the germline J gene completes it. The J gene is TRBJ2-5, the V gene TRBV2; 13 bases agree with TRBD2. Trimming cost V 7 bases and J 1 base; bases outside gene matches: 3. CDR3 length equals 15 residues. Germline-derived CDR1 and CDR2 are SNHLY and FYNNEI. The CDR3 loop reads CASKTSGGIQETQYF. The sequenced CDR3 bases are TGTGCCAGCAAGACTAGCGGGGGGATCCAAGAGACC.

This clone came up many times. Coverage ceases 3 residues before the CDR3 finishes, and the germline J gene fills in the end. The chain uses TRBV29-1 and TRBJ1-5; possible D gene TRBD1, 5 bases. Germline values: CDR1 SQVTM, CDR2 ANQGSEA. V was cut by 4 bases and J by 6 bases, with 10 bases left in between. The CDR3 is made up of 12 amino acids. The CDR3 protein is CSVGGVGQPQHF. The CDR3 bases that were read are TGCAGCGTTGGGGGGGTAGGTCAGCCC.

This clone has at least ten counts. Coverage ceases 3 residues before the CDR3 finishes, and the germline J gene fills in the end. This sequence joins TRBV7-9 and TRBJ2-5; D remains unclear. The germline V gene has CDR1 SEHNR and CDR2 FQNEAQ (reference sequence). The CDR3 sequence is 12 residues long. Trimming cost V 5 bases and J 5 bases, with 9 bases left between them. The CDR3 bases that were read are TGTGCCAGCAGCGCCCTATGGGAGACC. Amino acid sequence: CASSALWET. The full CDR3 is CASSALWETQYF. Filled out from reference TRBV7-9 and TRBJ2-5, the complete variable domain reads DTGVSQNPRHKITKRGQNVTFRCDPISEHNRLYWYRQTLGQGPEFLTYFQNEAQLEKSRLLSDRFSAERPKGSFSTLEIQRTEQGDSAMYLCASSALWETQYFGPGTRLLVL.

At least ten counts were recorded for this clone. The missing CDR3 end, 3 residues past where the read stops, is filled in from the germline J gene. The chain uses TRBV6-2 or TRBV6-3 and TRBJ2-3; the match to TRBD2 covers 8 bases. This CDR3 is built from 15 residues. CDR1 is MNHEY and CDR2 is SVGEGT in the germline V gene. Unmatched junction bases numbered 6, after V lost 4 bases and J lost 3 bases. CDR3 amino acids: CASSFSGRNTDTQYF. The sequenced CDR3 bases are TGTGCCAGCAGTTTCAGCGGGAGAAATACAGATACG.

Only a few counts were recorded for this clone. The CDR3 is cut off 3 residues early in the read; its end comes from the germline J gene. The rearrangement joins TRBV2 to TRBJ2-7, with a possible D match to TRBD1 (6 bases). Per the germline V gene, CDR1 is SNHLY and CDR2 is FYNNEI. Trimming took off 5 bases at V and 0 bases at J, with 14 bases between the two ends. The CDR3 is 15 amino acids. The CDR3 protein is CASSSGTTSSYEQYF. The covered CDR3 bases are TGTGCCAGCAGTTCGGGGACAACTAGCTCCTACGAG. The full variable domain, in which reference TRBV2 and TRBJ2-7 provide the parts outside the CDR3, is EPEVTQTPSHQVTQMGQEVILRCVPISNHLYFYWYRQILGQKVEFLVSFYNNEISEKSEIFDDQFSVERPDGSNFTLKIRSTKLEDSAMYFCASSSGTTSSYEQYFGPGTRLTVT.

This clone was observed at least ten times. The CDR3 here is CASSTRQGTYEQYF. The part of the CDR3 DNA that was read is TGTGCCAGTAGTACCAGACAGGGAACCTACGAG. The chain is built from TRBV19 and TRBJ2-7; 7 nucleotides match TRBD1. The read stops 3 residues short of the end of the CDR3; the missing end is completed from the germline J gene. The trim removed 4 bases at V and 2 bases at J, leaving 5 bases unmatched. CDR3 length equals 14 residues. Germline V lookup: CDR1 LNHDA, CDR2 SQIVND (reference sequence).

This clone has a count of ten or more. The read gets to within 3 residues of the CDR3 end, and the germline J gene fills in the rest. The chain carries TRBV5-4 and TRBJ1-5, with a weak D call TRBD1 (6 bases). Per germline, CDR1 SGHNT and CDR2 YYREEE (reference sequence). The CDR3 consists of 16 residues. V lost 3 bases, J lost 1 base, and 14 bases lay in between. CDR3 bases read: TGTGCCAGCAGCTCGGGGGGGACACTGAGCAATCAGCCC. It yields the protein CASSSGGTLSNQP. The CDR3 in its entirety is CASSSGGTLSNQPQHF.

Many counts were recorded for this clone. Read coverage stops 3 residues before the CDR3 terminus; the germline J gene supplies the remainder. The V gene is TRBV5-1, the J gene TRBJ2-1; D might be TRBD1 (7 bases). The germline V gene encodes CDR1 SGHRS and CDR2 YFSETQ. The germline V and J ends were trimmed by 0 bases and 8 bases, with 12 bases remaining between them. This CDR3 comprises 14 residues. The DNA read from the CDR3 is TGCGCCAGCAGCTTGGGACAGGGAGGAGATGAG. Translation gives CASSLGQGGDE. The complete CDR3 sequence is CASSLGQGGDEQFF.

In its sample, this clone was seen many times. The read ends 3 residues early relative to the CDR3; the germline J gene fills the gap. V is TRBV7-2 and J is TRBJ2-7; TRBD1 matches at 10 bases. This CDR3 has 13 amino acids. CDR1 and CDR2 from the germline V gene are SGHTA and FQGNSA. The V gene end was trimmed by 4 bases and the J gene end by 6 bases; junction bases not matched to a gene: 3. The CDR3 loop is CASSSDRGSEQYF. Incomplete CDR3 DNA: TGTGCCAGCAGCTCGGACAGGGGGTCCGAG.

Details on this clone: The read ends 3 residues shy of where the CDR3 ends; the end is completed using the germline J gene. This chain connects TRBV11-3 to TRBJ2-1; D uncertain. Germline CDR1 and CDR2: SGHNT and YENEEA. This CDR3 comprises 13 residues. V was clipped by 0 bases and J by 9 bases, with 9 bases between them. The sequenced part of the CDR3 DNA is TGTGCCAGCAGCTTAGATCGAGCCTTTGAG. This encodes CASSLDRAFE. The full CDR3 protein reads CASSLDRAFEQFF.